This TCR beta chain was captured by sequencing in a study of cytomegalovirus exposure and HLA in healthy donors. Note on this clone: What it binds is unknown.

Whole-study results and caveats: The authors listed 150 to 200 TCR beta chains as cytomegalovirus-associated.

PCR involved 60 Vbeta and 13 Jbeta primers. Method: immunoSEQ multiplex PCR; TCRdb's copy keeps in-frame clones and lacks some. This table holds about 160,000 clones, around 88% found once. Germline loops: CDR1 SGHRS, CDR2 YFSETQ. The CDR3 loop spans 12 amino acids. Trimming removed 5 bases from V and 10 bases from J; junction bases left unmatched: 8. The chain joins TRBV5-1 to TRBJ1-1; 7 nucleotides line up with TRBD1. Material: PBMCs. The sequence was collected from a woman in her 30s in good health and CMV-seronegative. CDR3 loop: CASSFGQEGAFF. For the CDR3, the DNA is TGCGCCAGCAGTTTCGGACAGGAGGGAGCTTTCTTT.